Shown below are 11 T cell receptor beta chains from a single sample sequenced in a study of CD8 T cells in Susac syndrome. The RNA, about 0.45 to 1 ug, was put through reverse transcription using random hexamers. TCRdb re-analysed the immunoSEQ multiplex PCR reads in MiXCR, keeping a single row per CDR3 protein. The sample lists under 200,000 distinct CDR3 sequences, about 94% occurring once. Sequencing was carried out using CD4+ T cells from PBMCs. The receptors originated from a human donor in good health.

This clonotype was seen just once. The rearrangement links TRBV28 to TRBJ2-7; D gene uncertain. Germline loops: CDR1 MDHEN, CDR2 SYDVKM. This CDR3 is built from 16 residues. V was clipped by 5 bases and J by 0 bases, with 17 bases between them. DNA for the CDR3: TGTGCCAGCAGTGTTCAAGCGTCTCTAAGCTCCTACGAGCAGTACTTC. This sequence encodes CASSVQASLSSYEQYF.

The chain carries TRBV28 and TRBJ2-7; TRBD1 matches at 9 bases. Germline CDR1 is MDHEN and CDR2 is SYDVKM. V shed 4 bases and J 0 bases; nucleotides not matched to a gene: 1. The CDR3 sequence is 14 residues long. The CDR3 bases are TGTGCCAGCAGTTGGGGACAGGGCTCCTACGAGCAGTACGTC. This sequence encodes CASSWGQGSYEQYV.

This sequence joins TRBV2 and TRBJ1-6; D may be TRBD1 (5 bases). CDR1 and CDR2 from the germline V gene are SNHLY and FYNNEI. The CDR3 is 15 amino acids. V lost 6 bases and J lost 5, with 14 bases in between. The CDR3 region has the DNA TGTGCCAGCAGGGGGTGGGCAGGGAATAATTCACCCCTCCACTTT. It encodes CASRGWAGNNSPLHF.

This chain links TRBV28 with TRBJ2-7; no reliable D call. Per germline, CDR1 MDHEN and CDR2 SYDVKM. Between the trimmed V and J ends, which lost 3 bases and 0 bases, there was a span of 9 bases. The CDR3 is made up of 14 amino acids. CDR3 in amino acids: CASSFRGSSYEQYF. The CDR3 DNA follows: TGTGCCAGCAGTTTTCGAGGAAGCTCCTACGAGCAGTACTTC.

The genes are TRBV28 and TRBJ1-5; D gene uncertain. This CDR3 is built from 13 residues. Germline V lookup: CDR1 MDHEN, CDR2 SYDVKM. V lost 6 bases and J 7 bases, leaving 13 bases between the germline ends. CDR3 protein: CASSLPPRQPQHF. CDR3 DNA: TGTGCCAGCAGCCTTCCCCCAAGGCAGCCCCAGCATTTT.

Only a few counts were recorded for this clonotype. This chain uses TRBV29-1 with TRBJ1-1; D not resolved. CDR3 size: 11 residues. The germline CDR1 and CDR2 sequences are SQVTM and ANQGSEA. V lost 6 bases and J lost 7, with 12 bases in between. The CDR3 DNA follows: TGCAGCGTGGGCTTGCCGGGTGAAGCTTTCTTT. Translation gives CSVGLPGEAFF. Drawing the rest from reference TRBV29-1 and TRBJ1-1, the complete variable domain is SAVISQKPSRDICQRGTSLTIQCQVDSQVTMMFWYRQQPGQSLTLIATANQGSEATYESGFVIDKFPISRPNLTFSTLTVSNMSPEDSSIYLCSVGLPGEAFFGQGTRLTVV.

V is TRBV7-2 and J is TRBJ1-2, with D unclear. The germline gives CDR1 SGHTA, CDR2 FQGNSA. With 8 bases removed from V and 6 bases from J, the gap between germline ends came to 16 bases. This CDR3 contains 13 residues. This CDR3 is CASPRPGRNGYTF. CDR3 sequence (DNA): TGTGCCAGCCCCCGACCGGGGAGAAATGGCTACACCTTC.

This clonotype was counted between two and nine times. The chain is built from TRBV5-6 and TRBJ2-7, with D uncertain. The ends were cut back, 3 bases at V and 0 bases at J, with 10 bases in the middle. CDR3 length equals 14 residues. CDR1 and CDR2 from the germline V gene are SGHDT and YYEEEE. The CDR3 is CASSSPKSSYEQYV. In DNA, the CDR3 is TGTGCCAGCAGCTCCCCTAAGAGCTCCTACGAGCAGTACGTC.

Regarding this clonotype: The DNA is omitted, as the CDR3 cannot be located on it reliably, and the CDR3 follows TCRdb's listing. The J gene is TRBJ1-2, the V gene TRBV20-1; TRBD1, the D gene given by the table, was not confirmed from the DNA. From its first to its last residue, the CDR3 has 14 amino acids. Germline CDR1 is DFQATT and CDR2 is SNEGSKA (reference sequence). The CDR3 sequence: CSARVGQGTYGHTF.

V is TRBV4-1 and J is TRBJ2-2, with D unresolved. Germline V CDR1 and CDR2: MGHRA, YSYEKL. There are 15 residues in the CDR3. The ends were cut back, 3 bases at V and 1 base at J, with 9 bases in the middle. The CDR3 DNA reads as TGCGCCAGCAGCCAGAGGACGGTGAACACCGGGGAGCTGTTTTTT. It yields the protein CASSQRTVNTGELFF.

The CDR3 DNA follows: TGTGCCAGCAGCTTTGGGATGGCCAATGAGCAGTTCTTC. As protein: CASSFGMANEQFF. The V gene is TRBV11-2, the J gene TRBJ2-1; the D is unclear. Germline V lookup: CDR1 SGHAT, CDR2 FQNNGV. The CDR3 extends over 13 amino acids. Trimming removed 3 bases from V and 6 bases from J, with 9 bases in between.